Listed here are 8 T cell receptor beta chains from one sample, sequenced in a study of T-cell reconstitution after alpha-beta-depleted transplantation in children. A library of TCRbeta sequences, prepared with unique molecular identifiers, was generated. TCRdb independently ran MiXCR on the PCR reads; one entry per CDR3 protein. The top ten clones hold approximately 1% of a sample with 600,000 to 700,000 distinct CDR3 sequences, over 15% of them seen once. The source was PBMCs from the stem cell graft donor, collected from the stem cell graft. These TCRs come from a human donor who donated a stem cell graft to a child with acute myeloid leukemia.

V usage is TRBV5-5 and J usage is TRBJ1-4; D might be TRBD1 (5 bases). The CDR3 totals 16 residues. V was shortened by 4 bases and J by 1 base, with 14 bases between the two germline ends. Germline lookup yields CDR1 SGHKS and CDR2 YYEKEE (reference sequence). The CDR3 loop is CASSPRTPQTNEKLFF. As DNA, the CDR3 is TGTGCCAGCAGCCCGCGGACACCCCAAACTAATGAAAAACTGTTTTTT.

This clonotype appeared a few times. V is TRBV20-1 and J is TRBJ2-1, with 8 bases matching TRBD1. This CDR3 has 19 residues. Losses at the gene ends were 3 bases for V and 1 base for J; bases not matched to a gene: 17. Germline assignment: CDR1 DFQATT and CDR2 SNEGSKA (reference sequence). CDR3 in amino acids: CSARSPPGQVGSSYNEQFF. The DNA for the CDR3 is TGCAGTGCTAGGTCCCCTCCGGGACAGGTAGGAAGTTCCTACAATGAGCAGTTCTTC.

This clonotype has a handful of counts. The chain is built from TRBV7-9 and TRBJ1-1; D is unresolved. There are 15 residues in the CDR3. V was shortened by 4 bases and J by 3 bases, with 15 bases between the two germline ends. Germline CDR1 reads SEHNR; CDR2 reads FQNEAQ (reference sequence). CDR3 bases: TGTGCCAGCAGCTCGGGAGTCACGGCAGACACTGAAGCTTTCTTT. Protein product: CASSSGVTADTEAFF.

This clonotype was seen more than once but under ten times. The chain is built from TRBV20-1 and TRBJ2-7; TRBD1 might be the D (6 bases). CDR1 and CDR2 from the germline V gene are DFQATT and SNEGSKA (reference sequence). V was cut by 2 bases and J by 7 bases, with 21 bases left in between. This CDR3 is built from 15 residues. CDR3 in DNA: TGCAGTGCTAGACCCGGCGAACAGGGAGCGAGGGAGCAGTACTTC. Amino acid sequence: CSARPGEQGAREQYF.

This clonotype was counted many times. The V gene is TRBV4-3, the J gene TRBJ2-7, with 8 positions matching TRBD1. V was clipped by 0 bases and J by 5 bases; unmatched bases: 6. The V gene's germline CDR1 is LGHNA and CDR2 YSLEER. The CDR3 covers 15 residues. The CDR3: CASSQEGTGHNEQYF. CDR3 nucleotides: TGCGCCAGCAGCCAAGAAGGGACAGGACATAACGAGCAGTACTTC.

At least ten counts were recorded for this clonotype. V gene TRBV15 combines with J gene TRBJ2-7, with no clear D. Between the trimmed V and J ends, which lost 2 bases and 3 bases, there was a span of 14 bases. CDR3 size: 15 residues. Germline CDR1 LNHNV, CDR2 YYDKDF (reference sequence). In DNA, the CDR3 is TGTGCCACCAGCAGAAACTACGGTAATGACTACGAGCAGTACTTC. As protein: CATSRNYGNDYEQYF.

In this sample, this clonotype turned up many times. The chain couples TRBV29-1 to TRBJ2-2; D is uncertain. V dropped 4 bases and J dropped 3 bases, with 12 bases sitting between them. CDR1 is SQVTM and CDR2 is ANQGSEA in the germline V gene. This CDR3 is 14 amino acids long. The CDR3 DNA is TGCAGCGTTGCTTTCCGATCCTACACCGGGGAGCTGTTTTTT. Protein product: CSVAFRSYTGELFF.

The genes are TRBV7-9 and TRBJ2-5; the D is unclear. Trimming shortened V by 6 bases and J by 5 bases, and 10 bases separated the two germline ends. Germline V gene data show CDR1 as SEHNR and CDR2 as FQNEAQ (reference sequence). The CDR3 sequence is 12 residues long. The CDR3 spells CASRLGRETQYF. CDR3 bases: TGTGCCAGCAGACTGGGCAGGGAGACCCAGTACTTC.